The 5 T cell receptor beta chains in this list originate from one sample, sequenced in a study of monozygotic twins with inflammatory bowel disease. TCRdb reanalyzed the 5' RACE reads, giving one entry per CDR3 protein sequence and no DNA. Recorded for this sample: 400,000 to 500,000 distinct CDR3 sequences. Sequenced: blood. The receptors were gathered from a human donor with ulcerative colitis or Crohn's disease, or a healthy co-twin of an affected twin (not recorded which).

The V gene is TRBV12-3 or TRBV12-4, the J gene TRBJ1-5. This CDR3 region has 13 residues. CDR3 residues: CASSLLDDQPQHF.

The chain combines TRBV5-4 with TRBJ2-2. Looked up from germline, CDR1 is SGHNT and CDR2 is YYREEE (reference sequence). The CDR3 runs to 13 residues. This chain's CDR3 is CASSSYTAGELFF.

The chain is built from TRBV28 and TRBJ2-1. The germline CDR1 and CDR2 sequences are MDHEN and SYDVKM. The CDR3 extends over 14 amino acids. CDR3 protein: CATFPGSTVGEQFF.

The chain combines TRBV12-1 with TRBJ2-5; TCRdb outputs TRBD2, but without DNA this stays unchecked. TRBV12-1 counts as a pseudogene. This CDR3 has 16 amino acids. The CDR3 loop is CASSSEAGPPGETQYF.

CDR3 in amino acids: CASSPAGTRKETQYF. The J gene is TRBJ2-5, the V gene TRBV28; TCRdb selects TRBD1, and the lack of DNA leaves this call unchecked. The CDR3 covers 15 residues. From germline, CDR1 is MDHEN and CDR2 SYDVKM.